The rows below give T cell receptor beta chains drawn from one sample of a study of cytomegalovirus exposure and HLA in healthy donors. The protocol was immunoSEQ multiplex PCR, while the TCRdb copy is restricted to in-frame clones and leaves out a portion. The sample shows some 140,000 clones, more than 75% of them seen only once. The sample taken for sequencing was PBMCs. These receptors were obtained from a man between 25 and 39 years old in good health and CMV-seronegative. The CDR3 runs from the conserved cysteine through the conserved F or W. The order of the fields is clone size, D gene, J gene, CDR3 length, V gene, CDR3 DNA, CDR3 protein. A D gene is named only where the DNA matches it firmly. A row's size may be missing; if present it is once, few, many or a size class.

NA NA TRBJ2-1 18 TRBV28 TGTGCCAGCAGTACACTTAGGGACTTTCGTAGCTCCTACAATGAGCAGTTCTTC CASSTLRDFRSSYNEQFF
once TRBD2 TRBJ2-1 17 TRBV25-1 TGTGCCACCTTTCCTTTGACTAGCGGGAGCTCCTACAATGAGCAGTTCTTC CATFPLTSGSSYNEQFF
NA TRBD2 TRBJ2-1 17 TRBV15 TGTGCCACCAGCAGATCCTTAGCGGGGGAACTTTACAATGAGCAGTTCTTC CATSRSLAGELYNEQFF
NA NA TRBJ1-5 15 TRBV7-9 TGTGCCAGCAGCTTAGGTTGGGCGAGCAATCAGCCCCAGCATTTT CASSLGWASNQPQHF
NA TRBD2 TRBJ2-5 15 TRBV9 TGTGCCAGCAGTGGGACTAGCGGGACTAAAGAGACCCAGTACTTC CASSGTSGTKETQYF
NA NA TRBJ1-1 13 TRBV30 TGTGCCTGGAGTCGGAACAGCAACACTGAAGCTTTCTTT CAWSRNSNTEAFF
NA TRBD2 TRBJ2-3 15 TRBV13 TGTGCCAGCAGCCTCAGACTAGCGGGCACAGATACGCAGTATTTT CASSLRLAGTDTQYF
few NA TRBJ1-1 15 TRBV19 TGTGCCAGTAGTCGGGGGGTATCTTGGAACACTGAAGCTTTCTTT CASSRGVSWNTEAFF
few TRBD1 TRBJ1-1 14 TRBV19 TGTGCCAGTAGTATGGACAGGGGCAGGACTGAAGCTTTCTTT CASSMDRGRTEAFF
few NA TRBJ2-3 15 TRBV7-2 TGTGCCAGCAGCTTAGCCCCCTTACCCCGGGATACGCAGTATTTT CASSLAPLPRDTQYF
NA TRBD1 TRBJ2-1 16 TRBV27 TGTGCCAGCAGTTTATGGGGAAGGACAGGTAACAATGAGCAGTTCTTC CASSLWGRTGNNEQFF
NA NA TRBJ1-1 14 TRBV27 TGTGCCAGCAGCTTTACAGGAGGGTACACTGAAGCTTTCTTT CASSFTGGYTEAFF